This T cell receptor (beta chain) was obtained from a study of shared clonotypes between healthy human individuals. The CDR3 sequence is 11 residues long. The germline gives CDR1 SEHNR, CDR2 FQNEAQ (reference sequence). V lost 11 bases to trimming and J lost 1 base, with 8 bases between them. Each replicate PCR on the sorted subsets used around 200 ng DNA (approximately 33,000 T cell genomes). Data came from immunoSEQ multiplex PCR; TCRdb stores just in-frame clones and leaves some out. The sample consists of approximately 2.5 million clones, 93% of them appearing once. The receptor's source is a man aged 18 to 29 in good health. Some clones in this sample may be carry-over from other donors' samples. The material sequenced was naive CD4+ T cells from PBMCs. Subset here: CD45RA+ positively selected. This sequence joins TRBV7-9 and TRBJ1-1; no definite D call. The CDR3 DNA reads TGTGCCGCACACAAGAACACTGAAGCTTTCTTT. The encoded protein is CAAHKNTEAFF.